The clone carrying this T cell receptor beta chain was counted between two and nine times. TCRdb keeps only in-frame clones here, not all; method: immunoSEQ multiplex PCR. The sample has 110,000 or so clones; about 83% are singletons. The data were taken from a study of blood T cell repertoires in COVID-19. The CDR3 extends over 15 amino acids. V was shortened by 3 bases and J by 0 bases, with 10 bases between the two germline ends. CDR1 SGDLS and CDR2 YYNGEE come from the germline V gene. The origin of this receptor is a man aged 55 to 70 with acute or convalescent COVID-19. This chain connects TRBV9 to TRBJ1-3; D not resolved. The sequenced sample consisted of peripheral blood. CDR3 DNA sequence: TGTGCCAGCAGCGCACCTCACAACTCTGGAAACACCATATATTTT. This gives the protein CASSAPHNSGNTIYF.